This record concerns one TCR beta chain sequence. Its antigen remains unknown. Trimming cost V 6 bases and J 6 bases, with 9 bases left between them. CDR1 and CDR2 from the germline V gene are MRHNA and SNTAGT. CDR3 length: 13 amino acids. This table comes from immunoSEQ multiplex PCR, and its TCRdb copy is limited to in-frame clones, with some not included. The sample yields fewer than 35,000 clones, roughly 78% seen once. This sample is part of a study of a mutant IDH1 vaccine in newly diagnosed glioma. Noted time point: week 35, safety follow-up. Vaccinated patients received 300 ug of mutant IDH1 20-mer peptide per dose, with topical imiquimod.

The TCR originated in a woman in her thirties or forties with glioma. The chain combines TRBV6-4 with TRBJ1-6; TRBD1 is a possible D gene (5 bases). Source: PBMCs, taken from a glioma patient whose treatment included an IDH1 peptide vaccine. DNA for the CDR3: TGTGCCAGCAGCGGGACGGTTAATTCACCCCTCCACTTT. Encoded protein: CASSGTVNSPLHF.